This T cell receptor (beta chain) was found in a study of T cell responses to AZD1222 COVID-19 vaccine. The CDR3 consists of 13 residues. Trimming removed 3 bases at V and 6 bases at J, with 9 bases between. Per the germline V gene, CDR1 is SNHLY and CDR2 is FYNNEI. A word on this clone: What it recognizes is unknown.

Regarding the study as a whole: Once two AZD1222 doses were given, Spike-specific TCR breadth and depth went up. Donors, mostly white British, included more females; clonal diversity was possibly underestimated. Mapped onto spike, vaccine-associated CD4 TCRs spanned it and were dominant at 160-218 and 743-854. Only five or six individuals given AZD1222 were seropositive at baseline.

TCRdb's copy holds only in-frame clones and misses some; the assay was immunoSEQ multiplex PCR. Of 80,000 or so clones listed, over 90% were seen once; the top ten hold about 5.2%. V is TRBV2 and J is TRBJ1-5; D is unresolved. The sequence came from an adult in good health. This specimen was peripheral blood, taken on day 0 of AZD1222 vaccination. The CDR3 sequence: CASSDLEGQPQHF. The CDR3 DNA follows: TGTGCCAGCAGTGACTTAGAGGGTCAGCCCCAGCATTTT.